The present TCR beta chain was sequenced within a study of identifying expanded T cells in peripheral blood. Germline-derived CDR1 and CDR2 are SGHNT and YYREEE (reference sequence). CDR3 length: 15 residues. Trimming removed 5 bases from V and 0 bases from J, with 12 bases in between. Sequencing was performed with immunoSEQ multiplex PCR; in TCRdb, only in-frame clones are kept and a portion is missing. Altogether about 94,000 clones are present, approximately 85% being singletons, with the ten largest covering around 6%. Sequenced input: blood. This chain connects TRBV5-4 to TRBJ2-1; D is unclear. The source of this sequence is a person aged 18 to 70 in good health. CDR3 sequence (DNA): TGTGCCAGCAGTCCGGGTGGTCTCTCCTACAATGAGCAGTTCTTC. Protein product: CASSPGGLSYNEQFF.